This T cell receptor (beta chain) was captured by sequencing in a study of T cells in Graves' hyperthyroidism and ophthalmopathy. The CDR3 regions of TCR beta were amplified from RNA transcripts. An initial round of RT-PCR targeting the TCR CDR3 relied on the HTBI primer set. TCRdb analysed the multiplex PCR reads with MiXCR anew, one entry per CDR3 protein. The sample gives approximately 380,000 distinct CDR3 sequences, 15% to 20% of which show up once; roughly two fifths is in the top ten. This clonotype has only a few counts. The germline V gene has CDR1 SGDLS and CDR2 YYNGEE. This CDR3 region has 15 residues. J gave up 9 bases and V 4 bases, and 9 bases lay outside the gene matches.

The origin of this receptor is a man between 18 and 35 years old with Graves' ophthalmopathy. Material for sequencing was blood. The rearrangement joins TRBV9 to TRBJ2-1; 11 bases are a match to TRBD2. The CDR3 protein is CASSTSSGGRGEQFF. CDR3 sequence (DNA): TGTGCCAGCAGCACCTCTAGCGGGGGGCGGGGTGAGCAGTTCTTC.